These T cell receptor beta chains were read from a single sample in a study of regulatory T cells in long-lasting Graves disease. TCRdb redid the calling of the multiplex PCR reads with MiXCR, one entry per CDR3 protein. Of a few hundred thousand distinct CDR3 sequences listed, 11% to 15% were seen once; the top ten hold roughly a sixth. This sample also appeared in a second study, on T cells in Graves' hyperthyroidism and ophthalmopathy.

The material was peripheral blood mononuclear cells (PBMCs), obtained at new diagnosis, from a patient treated with antithyroid drugs. Receptors originate from a woman in her forties or fifties with Graves disease. The CDR3 runs from the conserved cysteine through the conserved F or W. D genes are given only for firm matches. For some rows the clone size is stated as once, few or many, or as a class when expanded; others skip it.

clone_size,j_call,d_call,v_call,cdr3_aa,cdr3_nt
many,TRBJ2-3,TRBD2,TRBV15,CATSRGFTSGRVVDTQYF,TGTGCCACCAGCAGAGGATTCACTAGCGGGAGGGTAGTAGATACGCAGTATTTT
many,TRBJ2-4,TRBD1,TRBV3-1,CASSQGRTGSNIQYF,TGTGCCAGCAGCCAAGGCCGGACAGGGTCGAACATTCAGTACTTC
many,TRBJ2-3,.,TRBV2,CASSGPGGTDTQYF,TGTGCCAGCAGTGGTCCAGGCGGCACAGATACGCAGTATTTT
many,TRBJ1-1,.,TRBV3-1,CASKIGTEAFF,TGTGCCAGCAAAATCGGCACTGAAGCTTTCTTT
few,TRBJ1-2,.,TRBV7-9,CASSLDGVLYGYTF,TGTGCCAGCAGCTTAGATGGGGTACTCTATGGCTACACCTTC
many,TRBJ2-7,TRBD2,TRBV28,CASNPGTSGSYEQYF,TGTGCCAGCAATCCCGGGACTAGCGGTTCCTACGAGCAGTACTTC
.,TRBJ2-7,TRBD1,TRBV10-3,CAISLTGTGPYEQYF,TGTGCCATCAGTCTCACCGGGACAGGGCCCTACGAGCAGTACTTC
many,TRBJ1-4,TRBD1,TRBV28,CASSRTRGEKLFF,TGTGCCAGCAGTAGGACCAGGGGGGAAAAACTGTTTTTT
.,TRBJ2-3,TRBD2,TRBV24-1,CATKYSGSRITDTQYF,TGTGCCACCAAATATAGCGGGAGCCGCATCACAGATACGCAGTATTTT
many,TRBJ2-1,.,TRBV7-9,CASSLTDHSYNEQFF,TGTGCCAGCAGCCTGACGGACCATTCATACAATGAGCAGTTCTTC
many,TRBJ2-7,TRBD2,TRBV3-1,CASSLTGTSGNEQYF,TGTGCCAGCAGCCTTACCGGGACTAGCGGGAACGAGCAGTACTTC
.,TRBJ2-3,.,TRBV4-1,CASSQGIQTDTQYF,TGCGCCAGCAGCCAAGGAATACAAACAGATACGCAGTATTTT
many,TRBJ2-2,.,TRBV2,CASSEWGTGELFF,TGTGCCAGCAGTGAGTGGGGGACCGGGGAGCTGTTTTTT
many,TRBJ2-7,.,TRBV28,CASNTGSNSYEQYF,TGTGCCAGCAACACAGGTTCCAACTCCTACGAGCAGTACTTC
many,TRBJ2-1,.,TRBV20-1,CSARGSRAMLNEQFF,TGCAGTGCTAGAGGGAGCAGGGCGATGCTCAATGAGCAGTTCTTC
.,TRBJ2-7,.,TRBV19,CASSILPLGVGTYEQYF,TGTGCCAGTAGTATATTACCCCTCGGAGTAGGGACCTACGAGCAGTACTTC
many,TRBJ2-7,.,TRBV6-1,CASSDLGRAYSYEQYF,TGTGCCAGCAGTGACCTTGGGCGGGCCTACTCCTACGAGCAGTACTTC
many,TRBJ2-1,.,TRBV29-1,CSVEGEQYAYNEQFF,TGCAGCGTCGAGGGTGAACAGTATGCCTACAATGAGCAGTTCTTC
many,TRBJ2-3,TRBD2,TRBV12-3/TRBV12-4,CASSLALLAVSDTQYF,TGTGCCAGCAGTTTAGCGCTCCTAGCGGTGTCAGATACGCAGTATTTT
few,TRBJ2-7,.,TRBV2,CASTVDKPYEQYF,TGTGCCAGCACGGTGGACAAGCCCTACGAGCAGTACTTC
many,TRBJ1-5,.,TRBV2,CASSSGTSNQPQHF,TGTGCCAGCAGTTCCGGGACAAGCAATCAGCCCCAGCATTTT
many,TRBJ2-3,TRBD1,TRBV10-1,CASSDLDGTGGPDTQYF,TGCGCCAGCAGTGACCTCGACGGGACAGGGGGACCAGATACGCAGTATTTT
.,TRBJ1-5,TRBD1,TRBV12-3/TRBV12-4,CASSFPDRGKLNQPQHF,TGTGCCAGCAGTTTCCCCGACAGGGGGAAACTCAATCAGCCCCAGCATTTT
many,TRBJ2-3,TRBD2,TRBV3-1,CASSQFLSGISTDTQYF,TGTGCCAGCAGCCAATTTCTCAGCGGGATATCCACAGATACGCAGTATTTT
many,TRBJ2-1,TRBD1,TRBV28,CASSSGTEPNEQFF,TGTGCCAGCAGTTCCGGGACAGAGCCCAATGAGCAGTTCTTC
many,TRBJ2-1,.,TRBV20-1,CSAKQRNEQFF,TGCAGTGCTAAACAGCGGAATGAGCAGTTCTTC
.,TRBJ1-1,TRBD1,TRBV20-1,CSARGQGARNTEAFF,TGCAGTGCACGGGGACAGGGGGCGAGGAACACTGAAGCTTTCTTT
few,TRBJ2-1,TRBD2,TRBV7-7,CASSLSWAGGPSEQFF,TGTGCCAGCAGTTTAAGCTGGGCGGGAGGGCCGAGTGAGCAGTTCTTC
many,TRBJ2-2,.,TRBV7-8,CASSPMGFGGELFF,TGTGCCAGCAGCCCAATGGGGTTTGGCGGGGAGCTGTTTTTT
many,TRBJ2-5,.,TRBV12-3/TRBV12-4,CASRQGNQETQYF,TGTGCCAGCAGACAGGGAAACCAAGAGACCCAGTACTTC
.,TRBJ2-1,.,TRBV11-2,CASSPRTQAFSYNEQFF,TGTGCCAGCAGCCCCCGAACCCAGGCCTTCTCCTACAATGAGCAGTTCTTC
few,TRBJ1-3,.,TRBV20-1,CSAATNSGNTIYF,TGCAGTGCTGCTACCAACTCTGGAAACACCATATATTTT
few,TRBJ2-6,TRBD2,TRBV5-1,CASSSMAAGDSYGANVLTF,TGCGCCAGCAGCTCCATGGCAGCGGGAGATAGTTATGGGGCCAACGTCCTGACTTTC
many,TRBJ2-1,TRBD2,TRBV29-1,CSVSKGLGSYNEQFF,TGCAGCGTTTCTAAAGGACTAGGTTCCTACAATGAGCAGTTCTTC
.,TRBJ2-7,TRBD2,TRBV30,CAWRTGGTYEQYF,TGTGCCTGGAGAACGGGGGGAACCTACGAGCAGTACTTC
many,TRBJ2-1,.,TRBV27,CASSSPNPVGGSYNEQFF,TGTGCCAGCAGTTCCCCAAATCCGGTGGGAGGCTCCTACAATGAGCAGTTCTTC
many,TRBJ2-6,.,TRBV11-2,CASARVSGANVLTF,TGTGCCAGCGCGCGGGTTTCTGGGGCCAACGTCCTGACTTTC
.,TRBJ2-1,TRBD2,TRBV24-1,CAVGLAGGNEQFF,TGTGCCGTGGGACTAGCGGGAGGTAATGAGCAGTTCTTC
many,TRBJ2-5,.,TRBV3-1,CASSWTGLQETQYF,TGTGCCAGCAGCTGGACCGGTCTCCAAGAGACCCAGTACTTC
many,TRBJ2-5,.,TRBV10-3,CAISDRAGETQYF,TGTGCCATCAGTGACAGGGCGGGGGAGACCCAGTACTTC
.,TRBJ2-1,.,TRBV7-2,CASSPQAAGGEQFF,TGTGCCAGCAGCCCCCAGGCGGCAGGAGGCGAGCAGTTCTTC
.,TRBJ2-2,.,TRBV5-6,CASTQGYTGELFF,TGTGCCAGCACTCAGGGTTACACCGGGGAGCTGTTTTTT
few,TRBJ2-5,TRBD2,TRBV5-1,CASSLTREGRQTQYF,TGCGCCAGCAGCTTGACCCGGGAGGGCCGTCAGACCCAGTACTTC
few,TRBJ1-4,.,TRBV27,CASAGGNNEKLFF,TGTGCCAGCGCGGGGGGAAATAATGAAAAACTGTTTTTT
few,TRBJ2-1,.,TRBV4-1,CASSQNLDEQFF,TGCGCCAGCAGTCAAAACTTAGATGAGCAGTTCTTC
many,TRBJ2-1,TRBD2,TRBV5-1,CASSSSTAGGPSYEQFF,TGCGCCAGCAGCTCGTCTACAGCGGGAGGGCCATCGTATGAGCAGTTCTTC
many,TRBJ1-5,.,TRBV2,CASSEGLGGQPQHF,TGTGCCAGCAGTGAAGGGCTGGGTGGTCAGCCCCAGCATTTT
few,TRBJ2-1,.,TRBV6-9,CASSYPRARSEQFF,TGTGCCAGCAGTTACCCCAGGGCTAGGAGTGAGCAGTTCTTC
few,TRBJ1-6,TRBD1,TRBV20-1,CGGIGTDFSPLHF,TGCGGAGGTATCGGGACAGATTTCTCACCCCTCCACTTT
many,TRBJ2-7,TRBD2,TRBV7-2,CASAYPGLAGVEQYF,TGTGCCAGCGCCTACCCGGGCCTAGCGGGAGTCGAGCAGTACTTC
many,TRBJ2-2,.,TRBV28,CASSSPPGQATGELFF,TGTGCCAGCAGTTCCCCACCGGGACAAGCCACCGGGGAGCTGTTTTTT
few,TRBJ1-2,TRBD1,TRBV27,CASSSPDRGGYTF,TGTGCCAGCAGTTCGCCTGACAGGGGTGGCTACACCTTC